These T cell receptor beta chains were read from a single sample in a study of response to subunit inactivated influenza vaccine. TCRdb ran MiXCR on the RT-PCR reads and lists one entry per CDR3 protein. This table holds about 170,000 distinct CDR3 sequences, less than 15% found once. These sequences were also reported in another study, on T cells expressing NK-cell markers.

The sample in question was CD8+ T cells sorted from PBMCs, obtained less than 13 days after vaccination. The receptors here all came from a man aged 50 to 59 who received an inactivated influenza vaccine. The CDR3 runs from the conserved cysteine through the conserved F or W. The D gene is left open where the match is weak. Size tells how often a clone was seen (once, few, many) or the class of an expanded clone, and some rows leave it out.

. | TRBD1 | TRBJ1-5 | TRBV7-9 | CASSSGQGDQPQHF | TGTGCCAGCAGCTCCGGACAGGGAGATCAGCCCCAGCATTTT
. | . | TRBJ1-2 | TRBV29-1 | CSVEWGISYGF | TGCAGCGTTGAATGGGGGATCAGCTACGGCTTC
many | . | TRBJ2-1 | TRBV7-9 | CASSQGPPEGFF | TGTGCCAGCAGCCAGGGGCCTCCAGAGGGGTTCTTC
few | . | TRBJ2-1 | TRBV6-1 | CASRGPASYNEQFF | TGTGCCAGCAGAGGACCGGCCTCCTACAATGAGCAGTTCTTC
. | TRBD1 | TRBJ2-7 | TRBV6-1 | CASIMDGTATYEQYF | TGTGCCAGCATCATGGATGGGACAGCGACCTACGAGCAGTACTTC
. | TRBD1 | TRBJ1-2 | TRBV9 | CASSGQRQEDRGINYGYTF | TGTGCCAGCAGCGGACAACGTCAAGAGGACAGGGGGATTAACTATGGCTACACCTTC
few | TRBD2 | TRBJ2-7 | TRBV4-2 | CASSQAGLGDEQYF | TGTGCCAGCAGCCAAGCTGGACTAGGCGACGAGCAGTACTTC
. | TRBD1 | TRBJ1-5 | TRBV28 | CASRLLDRGVPQPQHF | TGTGCCAGCAGACTTCTCGACAGGGGAGTTCCTCAGCCCCAGCATTTT
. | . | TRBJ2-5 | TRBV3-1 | CASSQGSLGGLSETQYF | TGTGCCAGCAGCCAAGGTTCACTGGGAGGACTATCGGAGACCCAGTACTTC
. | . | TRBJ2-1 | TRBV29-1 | CSGGSAGMNNEQFF | TGCAGCGGGGGTAGCGCTGGTATGAACAATGAGCAGTTCTTC
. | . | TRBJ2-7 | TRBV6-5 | CASSYSPGASGEEQYF | TGTGCCAGCAGTTACTCGCCAGGGGCTAGCGGTGAAGAGCAGTACTTC
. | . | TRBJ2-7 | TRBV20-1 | CSASSGFSYEQYF | TGCAGTGCTAGTTCAGGGTTCTCCTACGAGCAGTACTTC
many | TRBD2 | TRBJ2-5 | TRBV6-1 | CASSEGTSGMSPQETQYF | TGTGCCAGCAGTGAGGGGACTAGCGGAATGAGCCCCCAAGAGACCCAGTACTTC
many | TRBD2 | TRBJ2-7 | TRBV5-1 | CASSLFAEAGTSGRDGTYEQYF | TGCGCCAGCAGCTTGTTCGCAGAAGCCGGGACTAGCGGGAGGGATGGGACGTACGAGCAGTACTTC
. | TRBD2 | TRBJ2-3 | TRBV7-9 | CASSSGLASSDTQYF | TGTGCCAGCAGCTCCGGACTAGCTTCCTCAGATACGCAGTATTTT
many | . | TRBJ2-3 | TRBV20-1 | CSARVSGDTQYF | TGCAGTGCTAGGGTTAGCGGAGATACGCAGTATTTT
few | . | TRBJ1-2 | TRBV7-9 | CASSVLGVGYTF | TGTGCCAGCAGCGTTTTGGGCGTTGGCTACACCTTC
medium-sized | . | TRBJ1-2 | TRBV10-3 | CAISEDATNYGYTF | TGTGCCATCAGCGAGGACGCTACTAACTATGGCTACACCTTC
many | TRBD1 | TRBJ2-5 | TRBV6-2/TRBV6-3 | CASNDDRARETQYF | TGTGCCAGCAATGACGACAGGGCCCGGGAGACCCAGTACTTC
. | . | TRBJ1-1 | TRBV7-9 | CASTVGGPTEAFF | TGTGCCAGCACAGTAGGGGGGCCTACTGAAGCTTTCTTT
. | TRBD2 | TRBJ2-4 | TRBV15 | CATSRDRKGTSGRQNIQYF | TGTGCCACCAGCAGAGATAGGAAGGGGACTAGCGGGAGGCAAAACATTCAGTACTTC
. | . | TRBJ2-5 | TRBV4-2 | CASSQDTGIEETQYF | TGTGCCAGCAGCCAAGATACAGGGATAGAAGAGACCCAGTACTTC
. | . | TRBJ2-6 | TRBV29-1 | CSVTQTGANVLTF | TGCAGCGTCACACAGACTGGGGCCAACGTCCTGACTTTC
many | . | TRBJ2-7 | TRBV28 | CASRPGQSEQYF | TGTGCCAGCAGACCCGGACAGAGCGAGCAGTACTTC
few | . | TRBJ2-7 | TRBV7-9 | CASSLVIGPTTYEQYF | TGTGCCAGCAGCTTAGTAATTGGACCCACTACCTACGAGCAGTACTTC
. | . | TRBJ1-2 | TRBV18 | CASSPGGNYGYTF | TGTGCCAGCTCACCCGGGGGTAACTATGGCTACACCTTC
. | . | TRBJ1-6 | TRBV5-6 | CASSLSTSTTYNSPLHF | TGTGCCAGCAGCCTCTCGACTTCGACCACCTATAATTCACCCCTCCACTTT
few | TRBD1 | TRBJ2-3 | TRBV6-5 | CASSYSPQGQDSTDTQYF | TGTGCCAGCAGTTACTCGCCTCAAGGACAGGATAGCACAGATACGCAGTATTTT